This T cell receptor beta chain was found in a study of T cells in Graves' hyperthyroidism and ophthalmopathy. The CDR3 has 14 residues. Trimming at V came to 1 base and at J to 8 bases, leaving 4 bases not matched to a gene. Isolation of PBMCs was performed on approximately 10 ml fresh peripheral blood. This clonotype was picked up many times. What it recognizes is unknown. Study observations and caveats: Ophthalmopathy was identified by the model a median 6.5 months ahead of onset. Expanded thyroid clonotypes (above 0.001) were mostly also found in blood.

Researchers amplified the TCR beta CDR3 regions from RNA transcripts. The HTBI primer set drove a first-round RT-PCR of the TCR CDR3. MiXCR, applied by TCRdb to the multiplex PCR reads, yields one record per CDR3 protein. Of 460,000 or so distinct CDR3 sequences in the sample, over 13% were seen once. This receptor was obtained from a young woman with Graves' hyperthyroidism. Sequencing was carried out using blood. The V and J genes are TRBV12-3 or TRBV12-4 and TRBJ1-4; 7 bases fit TRBD1. For the CDR3, the DNA is TGTGCCAGCAGTTTAGGGGGGACAGTAGAAAAACTGTTTTTT. This codes for CASSLGGTVEKLFF.